This TCR beta chain came from a study of blood T cells in healthy people across ages. This clonotype has only a few counts. Antigen: not known. A second PCR of about 7 to 11 cycles used a sample-barcoded 5' primer and a J-beta primer mix. MiXCR, applied by TCRdb to the 5' RACE reads, yields one record per CDR3 protein. This table holds fewer than 2 million distinct CDR3 sequences, 35% to 50% found once. CDR3 length: 15 residues. Germline CDR1 and CDR2: SNHLY and FYNNEI. V lost 5 bases and J 4 bases, leaving 16 bases between the germline ends. Study-level results: TCR beta diversity tracked closely with naive T cell percentage. Older age went with lower TCR beta diversity per million T cells, in a roughly linear way. The study found more naive CD4+ cells and higher diversity in long-lived than aged donors.

The chain uses TRBV2 and TRBJ2-3, with a possible D match to TRBD2 (6 bases). The sequence was obtained from a human donor in good health. Specimen: blood. Here the CDR3 DNA reads TGTGCCAGCAGTAAGCTTACGGGGGAATCAGATACGCAGTATTTT. This gives the protein CASSKLTGESDTQYF.